This TCR beta chain was retrieved from a study of blood T cell repertoires in COVID-19. Method: immunoSEQ multiplex PCR; TCRdb's copy keeps in-frame clones and lacks some. Of around 56,000 clones in the sample, 75% to 85% were seen once. The V gene lost 3 bases and the J gene lost 3 bases, with 9 bases spanning the gap. This CDR3 has 14 amino acids. CDR1 and CDR2 (germline): MNHEY, SMNVEV (reference sequence). V is TRBV27 and J is TRBJ2-1, with D tentatively TRBD1 (6 bases). This receptor was taken from a man aged 60 to 69 with acute or convalescent COVID-19. Sequenced sample: peripheral blood. The CDR3: CASSFQGYYNEQFF. CDR3 in DNA: TGTGCCAGCAGTTTCCAGGGGTACTACAATGAGCAGTTCTTC.